The rows below give T cell receptor beta chains drawn from one sample of a study of blood T cell repertoires in COVID-19. Sequenced by immunoSEQ multiplex PCR; TCRdb stores in-frame clones only, minus some. The top ten clones hold about 10% of a sample with about 91,000 clones, roughly 79% of them seen once. The specimen sequenced was peripheral blood. Every receptor here comes from a woman of 80 years or more with acute or convalescent COVID-19. Each CDR3 is given with its conserved first and last residue. The order of the fields is clone size, V gene, J gene, D gene, CDR3 DNA, CDR3 protein. D genes are given only for firm matches. Some rows have no size entry. The others give once, few or many, or a class for an expanded clone.

NA	TRBV4-2	TRBJ1-1	TRBD1	TGTGCCAGCAGCCAAGGGACAGGAGACACTGAAGCTTTCTTT	CASSQGTGDTEAFF
NA	TRBV6-6	TRBJ1-5	NA	TGTGCCAGCACCCTGGACAGTCCAAATCAGCCCCAGCATTTT	CASTLDSPNQPQHF
NA	TRBV11-2	TRBJ2-7	NA	TGTGCCAGCAGCCCACAGGGTCGAGAGCAGTACTTC	CASSPQGREQYF
few	TRBV9	TRBJ2-1	NA	TGTGCCAGCAGCGTAGGACCCCCGAGGGCCGATGAGCAGTTCTTC	CASSVGPPRADEQFF
NA	TRBV2	TRBJ1-5	NA	TGTGCCAGCACTGTTTTGGACACCGGGGGGGAGCCCCAGCATTTT	CASTVLDTGGEPQHF
NA	TRBV28	TRBJ2-6	NA	TGTGCCAGCAGTTCCTCCGGGAAGGGGGACTCTGGGGCCAACGTCCTGACTTTC	CASSSSGKGDSGANVLTF
NA	TRBV9	TRBJ2-7	NA	TGTGCCAGCAGCGTAGTGGGGAGCGGGGAGCAGTACTTC	CASSVVGSGEQYF
once	TRBV2	TRBJ2-7	NA	TGTGCCAGCAGTGAAGCGCTTCTAACAGGGCGACGCTCCTACGAGCAGTACTTC	CASSEALLTGRRSYEQYF
NA	TRBV7-9	TRBJ2-5	NA	TGTGCCAGCAGCCTGACAAGGGGACAAGAGACCCAGTACTTC	CASSLTRGQETQYF
NA	TRBV30	TRBJ2-5	NA	TGTGCCTGGAGTGTCGCCGGTGAGACCCAGTACTTC	CAWSVAGETQYF
few	TRBV10-2	TRBJ2-7	NA	TGCGCCAGCAGTGAAGGGAGCGCTAAGGGCGAGCAGTACTTC	CASSEGSAKGEQYF
once	TRBV18	TRBJ1-5	NA	TGTGCCAGCTCACCCGACGGGGGGCAGATTATTCAGCCCCAGCATTTT	CASSPDGGQIIQPQHF
few	TRBV5-5	TRBJ2-5	TRBD2	TGTGCCAGCAGCTTGGGAACGGGAGGGAACCAAGAGACCCAGTACTTC	CASSLGTGGNQETQYF
NA	TRBV19	TRBJ1-2	NA	TGTGCCAGTAGTATAGTATACCAGACAAACTATGGCTACACCTTC	CASSIVYQTNYGYTF
NA	TRBV6-2/TRBV6-3	TRBJ1-2	NA	TGTGCCAGCAGTTTAAGGAGTGGCTACACCTTC	CASSLRSGYTF
NA	TRBV27	TRBJ2-4	NA	TGTGCCAGAGCCGGGAAAAACATTCAGTACTTC	CARAGKNIQYF
NA	TRBV9	TRBJ2-5	NA	TGTGCCAGCAGCGTAGCACCACGGGCGGGGCGCCAAGAGACCCAGTACTTC	CASSVAPRAGRQETQYF
NA	TRBV18	TRBJ1-4	NA	TGTGCCAGCTCACAGCGTACTAATGAAAAACTGTTTTTT	CASSQRTNEKLFF
NA	TRBV20-1	TRBJ1-1	NA	TGCAGTGCTAGAATGCACTTGGAAGCTTTCTTT	CSARMHLEAFF
few	TRBV5-1	TRBJ1-1	NA	TGCGCCAGCAGCTTGGTTGGACACAACACTGAAGCTTTCTTT	CASSLVGHNTEAFF
NA	TRBV4-3	TRBJ2-5	TRBD2	TGCGCCAGCAGCCAAGATCCGGGGGGGGGCCAGAAAAGGGACCAGTACTTC	CASSQDPGGGQKRDQYF
NA	TRBV7-2	TRBJ1-6	NA	TGTGCCAGCAGCTTAGGGCAGTCGCCACCCCTCCACTTT	CASSLGQSPPLHF
NA	TRBV5-1	TRBJ2-3	TRBD1	TGCGCCAGCAGCTTGGATGACAGGGGCAATACGCAGTATTTT	CASSLDDRGNTQYF
NA	TRBV29-1	TRBJ2-7	TRBD1	TGCAGCGACCCAGGACAGGAAGCCTACGAGCAGTACTTC	CSDPGQEAYEQYF
NA	TRBV19	TRBJ2-7	TRBD2	TGTGCCAGTAGTATCGTCCCTAGCGGGAGGTCTGGCGAGCAGTACTTC	CASSIVPSGRSGEQYF